The present TCR beta chain was sequenced within a study of T cell responses to AZD1222 COVID-19 vaccine. Study conclusions and caveats: The sample set comprised mostly white British donors with more females, and clonal diversity was possibly underestimated.

TCRdb's copy holds only in-frame clones and misses some; the assay was immunoSEQ multiplex PCR. The sample contains tens of thousands of clones, about nine tenths of which appear only once. As regards this clone: What it binds is unknown.

V gave up 0 bases and J gave up 2 bases; unmatched junction bases: 4. The germline V gene encodes CDR1 SGHRS and CDR2 YFSETQ. The CDR3 contains 15 residues. The chain recombines TRBV5-1 with TRBJ2-7; 8 nucleotides line up with TRBD1. Sample: peripheral blood, taken on day 0 of AZD1222 vaccination. The source is an adult in good health. The CDR3 DNA is TGCGCCAGCAGCTTGGCCGGGACAGGAACCTACGAGCAGTACTTC. Protein sequence: CASSLAGTGTYEQYF.